This T cell receptor beta chain was captured by sequencing in a study of blood T cell repertoires in COVID-19. Study-level background: Material from acute and convalescent COVID-19 was sourced from the United States, Italy and Spain. In each case, the material was cDNA or gDNA derived from T cells, B-cell-depleted T cells, or PBMCs.

With 3 bases clipped from V and 0 bases from J, the junction kept 9 bases outside the gene matches. The CDR3 loop spans 17 amino acids. Germline CDR1 is SGHNT and CDR2 is YENEEA. Original data processing: Reference gene primer amplification in the assay estimated nucleated cell counts. Libraries were prepared by immunoSEQ multiplex PCR; TCRdb keeps only in-frame clonotypes and omits some of them. V and J calls and clone size come straight from that table; D and trimming were deduced from the DNA. The table shows more than 200,000 clones, with about nine tenths occurring only once. Seattle's cohort entered during active infection and was followed longitudinally.

The clonotype was recovered from a woman in her 30s with COVID-19, enrolled during active disease. The sequencing sample was made of peripheral blood. This chain connects TRBV11-3 to TRBJ2-3; TRBD2 agrees at 7 bases. In nucleotides, the CDR3 is TGTGCCAGCAGCTTCAACGAGCGGGGTGCTAGCACAGATACGCAGTATTTT. It translates to CASSFNERGASTDTQYF.